This T cell receptor (beta chain) was captured in a study of T cell responses to AZD1222 COVID-19 vaccine. The V gene's germline CDR1 is MNHEY and CDR2 SVGAGI. V shed 7 bases and J 5 bases; nucleotides not matched to a gene: 6. The CDR3 runs to 14 residues. TCRdb's table, derived via immunoSEQ multiplex PCR, lists solely in-frame clones and lacks some. The sample lists 150,000 to 200,000 clones; approximately 94% were seen once. Notes on the study in general: Clonal diversity was possibly underestimated, and the donors were mostly white British, with more females.

In its sample, this clone was seen once. Its target is unknown. The sequencing here drew on peripheral blood, taken on day 0 of AZD1222 vaccination. The chain recombines TRBV6-5 with TRBJ1-3, with 9 bases identical to TRBD1. This TCR derives from an adult in good health. DNA of the CDR3: TGTGCCAGCAACCAGGACAGGGGTAGAAACACCATATATTTT. Encoded protein: CASNQDRGRNTIYF.